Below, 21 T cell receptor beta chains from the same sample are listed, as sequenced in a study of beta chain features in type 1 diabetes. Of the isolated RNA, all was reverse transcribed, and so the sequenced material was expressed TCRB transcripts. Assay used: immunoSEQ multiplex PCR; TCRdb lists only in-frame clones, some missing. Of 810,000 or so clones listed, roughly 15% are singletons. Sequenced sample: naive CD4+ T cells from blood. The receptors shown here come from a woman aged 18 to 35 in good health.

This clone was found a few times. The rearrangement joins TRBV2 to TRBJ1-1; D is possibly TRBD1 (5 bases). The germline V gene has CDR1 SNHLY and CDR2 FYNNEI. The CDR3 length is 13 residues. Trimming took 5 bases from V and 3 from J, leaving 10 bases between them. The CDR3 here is CASSRQRDTEAFF. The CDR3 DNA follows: TGTGCCAGCAGTAGACAGCGGGACACTGAAGCTTTCTTT.

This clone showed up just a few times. The CDR3 is CASSFRWDRGYEQYF. For the CDR3, the DNA is TGTGCCAGCAGCTTTCGATGGGACAGAGGCTACGAGCAGTACTTC. This sequence joins TRBV5-6 and TRBJ2-7; 7 positions match TRBD1. CDR3 length equals 15 residues. V shed 2 bases, J shed 3 bases, and the junction held 8 bases outside the gene matches. Germline CDR1 reads SGHDT; CDR2 reads YYEEEE. Variable domain in full (rest from reference TRBV5-6 and TRBJ2-7): DAGVTQSPTHLIKTRGQQVTLRCSPKSGHDTVSWYQQALGQGPQFIFQYYEEEERQRGNFPDRFSGHQFPNYSSELNVNALLLGDSALYLCASSFRWDRGYEQYFGPGTRLTVT.

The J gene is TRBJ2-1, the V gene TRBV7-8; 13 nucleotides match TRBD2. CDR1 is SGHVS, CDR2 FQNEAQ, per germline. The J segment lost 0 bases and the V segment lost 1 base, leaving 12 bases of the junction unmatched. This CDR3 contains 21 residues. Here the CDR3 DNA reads TGTGCCAGCAGCTTAGGGGGACTAGCGGGATCGATCGTTAGCTCCTACAATGAGCAGTTCTTC. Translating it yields CASSLGGLAGSIVSSYNEQFF. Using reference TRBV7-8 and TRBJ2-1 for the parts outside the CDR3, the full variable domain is GAGVSQSPRYKVAKRGQDVALRCDPISGHVSLFWYQQALGQGPEFLTYFQNEAQLDKSGLPSDRFFAERPEGSVSTLKIQRTQQEDSAVYLCASSLGGLAGSIVSSYNEQFFGPGTRLTVL.

As DNA, the CDR3 is TGCAGCGTTGACCGCGGTCTAAACACCGGGGAGCTGTTTTTT. This translates into CSVDRGLNTGELFF. J is TRBJ2-2 and V is TRBV29-1; no clear D gene. The CDR3 has 14 residues. With 3 bases removed from V and 2 bases from J, the gap between germline ends came to 10 bases. CDR1 and CDR2 (germline): SQVTM, ANQGSEA.

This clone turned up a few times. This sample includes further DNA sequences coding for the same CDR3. CDR3 sequence: CASSPPAGMNTEAFF. For the CDR3, the DNA is TGTGCCAGCTCACCACCTGCGGGGATGAACACTGAAGCTTTCTTT. This chain links TRBV18 with TRBJ1-1; no definite D call. From germline, CDR1 is KGHSH and CDR2 LQKENI. The CDR3 loop spans 15 amino acids. Trimming removed 0 bases at V and 0 bases at J, with 8 bases between.

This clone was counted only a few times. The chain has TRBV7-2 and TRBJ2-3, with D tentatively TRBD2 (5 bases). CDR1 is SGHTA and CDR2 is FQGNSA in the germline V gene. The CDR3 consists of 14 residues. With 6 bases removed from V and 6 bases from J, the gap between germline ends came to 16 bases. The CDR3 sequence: CASRLTGFSDTQYF. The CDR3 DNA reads TGTGCCAGCAGATTAACGGGGTTCTCGGATACGCAGTATTTT.

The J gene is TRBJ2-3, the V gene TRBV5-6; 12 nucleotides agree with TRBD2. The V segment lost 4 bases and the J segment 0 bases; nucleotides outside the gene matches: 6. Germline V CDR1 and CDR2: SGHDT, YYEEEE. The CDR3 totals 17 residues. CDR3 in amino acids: CASSLWTSGKSTDTQYF. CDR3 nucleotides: TGTGCCAGCAGCCTATGGACTAGCGGGAAGAGCACAGATACGCAGTATTTT. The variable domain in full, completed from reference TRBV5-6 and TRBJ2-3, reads DAGVTQSPTHLIKTRGQQVTLRCSPKSGHDTVSWYQQALGQGPQFIFQYYEEEERQRGNFPDRFSGHQFPNYSSELNVNALLLGDSALYLCASSLWTSGKSTDTQYFGPGTRLTVL.

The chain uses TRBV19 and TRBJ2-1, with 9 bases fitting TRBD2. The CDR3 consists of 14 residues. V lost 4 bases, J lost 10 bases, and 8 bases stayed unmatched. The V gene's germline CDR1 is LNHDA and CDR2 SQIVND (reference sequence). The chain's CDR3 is CASSRAGGGNEQFF. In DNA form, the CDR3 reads TGTGCCAGTAGTAGAGCGGGAGGCGGAAACGAGCAGTTCTTC. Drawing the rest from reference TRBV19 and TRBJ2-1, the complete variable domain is DGGITQSPKYLFRKEGQNVTLSCEQNLNHDAMYWYRQDPGQGLRLIYYSQIVNDFQKGDIAEGYSVSREKKESFPLTVTSAQKNPTAFYLCASSRAGGGNEQFFGPGTRLTVL.

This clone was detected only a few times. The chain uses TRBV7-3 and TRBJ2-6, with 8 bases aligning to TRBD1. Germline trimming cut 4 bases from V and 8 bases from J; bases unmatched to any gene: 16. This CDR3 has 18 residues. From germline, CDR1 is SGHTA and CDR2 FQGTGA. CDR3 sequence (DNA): TGTGCCAGCAGCTCGAACCCGGGACAGGCCTCTTTTACCAACGTCCTGACTTTC. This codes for CASSSNPGQASFTNVLTF.

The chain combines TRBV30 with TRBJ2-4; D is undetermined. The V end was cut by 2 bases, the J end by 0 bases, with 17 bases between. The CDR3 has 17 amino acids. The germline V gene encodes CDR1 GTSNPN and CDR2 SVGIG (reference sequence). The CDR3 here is CAWSSAINDLAKNIQYF. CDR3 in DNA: TGTGCCTGGAGTTCTGCCATCAACGACTTAGCCAAAAACATTCAGTACTTC.

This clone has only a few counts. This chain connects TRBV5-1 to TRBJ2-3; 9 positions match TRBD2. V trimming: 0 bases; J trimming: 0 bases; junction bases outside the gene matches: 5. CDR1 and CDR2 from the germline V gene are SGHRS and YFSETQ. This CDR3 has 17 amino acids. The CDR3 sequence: CASSLGPLAGSTDTQYF. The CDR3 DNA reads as TGCGCCAGCAGCTTGGGACCCCTAGCGGGAAGCACAGATACGCAGTATTTT.

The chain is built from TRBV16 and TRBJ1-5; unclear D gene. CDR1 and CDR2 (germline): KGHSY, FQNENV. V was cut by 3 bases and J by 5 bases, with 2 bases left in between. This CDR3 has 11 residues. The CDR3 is CASSHDQPQHF. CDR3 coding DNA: TGTGCCAGCAGCCACGATCAGCCCCAGCATTTT. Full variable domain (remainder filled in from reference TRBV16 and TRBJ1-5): GEEVAQTPKHLVRGEGQKAKLYCAPIKGHSYVFWYQQVLKNEFKFLISFQNENVFDETGMPKERFSAKCLPNSPCSLEIQATKLEDSAVYFCASSHDQPQHFGDGTRLSIL.

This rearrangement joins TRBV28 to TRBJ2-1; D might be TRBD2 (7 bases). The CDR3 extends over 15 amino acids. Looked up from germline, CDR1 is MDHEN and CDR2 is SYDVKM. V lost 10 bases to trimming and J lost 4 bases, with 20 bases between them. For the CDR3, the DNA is TGTGCCATCACCGAGGGGGGGAGAGGGTACAATGAGCAGTTCTTC. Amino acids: CAITEGGRGYNEQFF.

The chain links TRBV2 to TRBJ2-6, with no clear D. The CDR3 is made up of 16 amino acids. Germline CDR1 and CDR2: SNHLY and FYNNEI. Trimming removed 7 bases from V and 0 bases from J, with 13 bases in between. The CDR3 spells CASIKSVRSGANVLTF. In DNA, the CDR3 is TGTGCCAGCATTAAGAGCGTTCGCTCTGGGGCCAACGTCCTGACTTTC. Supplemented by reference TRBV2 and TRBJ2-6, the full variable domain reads EPEVTQTPSHQVTQMGQEVILRCVPISNHLYFYWYRQILGQKVEFLVSFYNNEISEKSEIFDDQFSVERPDGSNFTLKIRSTKLEDSAMYFCASIKSVRSGANVLTFGAGSRLTVL.

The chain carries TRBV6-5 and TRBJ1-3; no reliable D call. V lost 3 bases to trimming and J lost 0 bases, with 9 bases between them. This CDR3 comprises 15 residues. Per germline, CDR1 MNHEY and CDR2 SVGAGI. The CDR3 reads CASSYQSLSGNTIYF. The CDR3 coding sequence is TGTGCCAGCAGTTATCAGAGCCTCTCTGGAAACACCATATATTTT.

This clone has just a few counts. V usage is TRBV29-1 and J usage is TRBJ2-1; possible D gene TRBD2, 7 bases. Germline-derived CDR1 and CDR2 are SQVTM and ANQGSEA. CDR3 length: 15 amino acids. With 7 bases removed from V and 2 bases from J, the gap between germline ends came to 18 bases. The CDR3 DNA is TGCAGCGCTCGACCCCGGGGGGACACCTACAATGAGCAGTTCTTC. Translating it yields CSARPRGDTYNEQFF.

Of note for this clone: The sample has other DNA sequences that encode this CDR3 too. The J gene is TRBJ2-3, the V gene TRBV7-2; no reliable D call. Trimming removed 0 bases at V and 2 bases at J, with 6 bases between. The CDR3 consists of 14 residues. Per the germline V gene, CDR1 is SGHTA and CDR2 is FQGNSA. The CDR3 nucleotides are TGTGCCAGCAGCTTAGCGGGCCCCACAGATACGCAGTATTTT. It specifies CASSLAGPTDTQYF.

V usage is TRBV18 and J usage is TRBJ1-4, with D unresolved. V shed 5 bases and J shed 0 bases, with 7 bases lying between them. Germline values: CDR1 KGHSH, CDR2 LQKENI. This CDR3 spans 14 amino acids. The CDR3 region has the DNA TGTGCCAGCTCAGAACTTACAACTAATGAAAAACTGTTTTTT. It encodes CASSELTTNEKLFF.

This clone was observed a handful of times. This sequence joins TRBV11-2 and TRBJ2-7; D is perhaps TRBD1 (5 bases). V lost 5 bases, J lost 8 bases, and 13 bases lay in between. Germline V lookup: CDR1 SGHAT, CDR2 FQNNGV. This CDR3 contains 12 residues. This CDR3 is CASSTATGQQYF. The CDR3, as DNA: TGTGCCAGCAGCACCGCCACAGGACAGCAGTACTTC.

The CDR3 here is CASSPGGLPNTGELFF. In DNA form, the CDR3 reads TGTGCCAGCAGCCCGGGCGGGCTTCCGAACACCGGGGAGCTGTTTTTT. V is TRBV28 and J is TRBJ2-2; possible D gene TRBD2, 5 bases. Germline CDR1 is MDHEN and CDR2 is SYDVKM. The ends were cut back, 6 bases at V and 0 bases at J, with 14 bases in the middle. This CDR3 contains 16 residues.

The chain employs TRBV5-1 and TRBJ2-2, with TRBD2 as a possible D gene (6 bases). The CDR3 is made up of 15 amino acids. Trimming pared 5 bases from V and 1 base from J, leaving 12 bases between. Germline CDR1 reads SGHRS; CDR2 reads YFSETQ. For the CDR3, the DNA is TGCGCCAGCAGTGCGACGGGGGTGAACACCGGGGAGCTGTTTTTT. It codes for CASSATGVNTGELFF.